These 5 T cell receptor beta chains originate from one sample sequenced in a study of blood T cell repertoires in COVID-19. This table comes from immunoSEQ multiplex PCR, and its TCRdb copy is limited to in-frame clones, with some not included. The table has tens of thousands of clones, approximately 92% seen once. The sequenced sample was peripheral blood. The receptors originated from a man in his sixties with acute or convalescent COVID-19.

The chain joins TRBV12-5 to TRBJ1-2, with a tentative D call TRBD1 (6 bases). Germline V gene data show CDR1 as LGHNT and CDR2 as FRNRAP. The CDR3 is 15 amino acids. Trimming removed 7 bases at V and 4 bases at J, with 19 bases between. CDR3 DNA sequence: TGTGCTAGTGCCCCGTGGGGGGGCCGTGGCTATGGCTACACCTTC. The encoded protein is CASAPWGGRGYGYTF.

The CDR3 DNA sequence: TGTGCCAGCAGTCACGGACAGGGCTATGGCTACACCTTC. It translates to CASSHGQGYGYTF. The J gene is TRBJ1-2, the V gene TRBV3-1 (or the pseudogene TRBV3-2), with 8 bases identical to TRBD1. CDR1 is LGHDT, CDR2 YNNKEL, per germline (reference sequence). This CDR3 is 13 amino acids long. The V segment lost 6 bases and the J segment 4 bases; nucleotides outside the gene matches: 4.

This clone was seen just once. The chain combines TRBV7-6 with TRBJ1-6, with D perhaps TRBD1 (6 bases). Trimming removed 1 base from V and 9 bases from J, with 13 bases in between. Germline-derived CDR1 and CDR2 are SGHVS and FNYEAQ. CDR3 length equals 15 residues. The CDR3 protein is CASSLGQGIGSPLHF. The CDR3 coding sequence is TGTGCCAGCAGCTTAGGTCAGGGGATTGGTTCACCCCTCCACTTT.

The table lists this clone with a count of one. The chain couples TRBV18 to TRBJ1-2; D possibly corresponds to TRBD1 (5 bases). The CDR3 covers 13 residues. CDR1 and CDR2 (germline): KGHSH, LQKENI. Between the trimmed V and J ends, which lost 6 bases and 8 bases, there was a span of 16 bases. The DNA for the CDR3 is TGTGCCAGCTCCGGGGACTCCCGGGACGGCTACACCTTC. It yields the protein CASSGDSRDGYTF.

This sequence joins TRBV6-1 and TRBJ2-7, with unresolved D. This CDR3 comprises 13 residues. V shed 3 bases and J shed 3 bases, with 9 bases lying between them. The germline V gene encodes CDR1 MNHNS and CDR2 SASEGT. This chain's CDR3 is CASSDRGFYEQYF. The CDR3 DNA is TGTGCCAGCAGTGATCGAGGCTTCTACGAGCAGTACTTC.